This T cell receptor beta chain was obtained from a study of Graves' ophthalmopathy and Graves' hyperthyroidism. Scientists amplified the TCR beta CDR3 regions from RNA transcripts. Amplification began with first-round RT-PCR using HTBI primers, then second-round multiplex PCR was performed. TCRdb fed the multiplex PCR reads into MiXCR, producing one record per CDR3 protein. This table has 680,000 or so distinct CDR3 sequences, 20% to 25% appearing once. This clonotype was counted ten times or more. Its antigen is unknown. CDR1 is LGHNT and CDR2 is FRNRAP in the germline V gene. CDR3 length: 12 amino acids. The V end was cut by 0 bases, the J end by 7 bases, with 4 bases between. Overall study findings and caveats: From stable hyperthyroidism, ophthalmopathy was separated by a 13-signature model with just under 90% sensitivity and roughly 84% specificity.

V gene TRBV12-5 combines with J gene TRBJ1-5; no firm D call. The sequence was obtained from a woman in her late teens or twenties with stable Graves' hyperthyroidism. Some clones in this sample may be carry-over from other donors' samples. Sequencing was done on a sample of peripheral blood. The CDR3 bases are TGTGCTAGTGGTTTGGTACGACAGCCCCAGCATTTT. Residues: CASGLVRQPQHF.